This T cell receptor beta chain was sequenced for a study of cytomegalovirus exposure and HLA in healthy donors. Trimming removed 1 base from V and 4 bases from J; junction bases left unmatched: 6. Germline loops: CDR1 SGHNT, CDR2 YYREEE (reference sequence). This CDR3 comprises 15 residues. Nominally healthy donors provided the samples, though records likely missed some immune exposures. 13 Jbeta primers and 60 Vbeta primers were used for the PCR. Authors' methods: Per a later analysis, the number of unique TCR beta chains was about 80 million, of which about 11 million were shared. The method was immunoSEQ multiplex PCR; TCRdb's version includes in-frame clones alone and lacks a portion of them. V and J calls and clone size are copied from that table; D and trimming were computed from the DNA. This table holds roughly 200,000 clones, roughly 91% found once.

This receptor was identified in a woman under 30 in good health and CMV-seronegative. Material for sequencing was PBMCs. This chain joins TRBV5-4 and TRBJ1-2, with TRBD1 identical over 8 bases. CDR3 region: CASSLPGQGAYGYTF. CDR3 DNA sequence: TGTGCCAGCAGCTTGCCTGGACAGGGCGCCTATGGCTACACCTTC.